This T cell receptor beta chain is drawn from a study of vaccination effects on CD4 cells after COVID-19. A note on this clone: Antigen unknown.

The table came from immunoSEQ multiplex PCR; TCRdb's copy has only in-frame clones and leaves some out. The table shows about 59,000 clones, with 78% occurring only once. The CDR3 loop spans 15 amino acids. V shed 2 bases and J 5 bases; nucleotides not matched to a gene: 5. Germline V gene sequence: CDR1 SNHLY, CDR2 FYNNEI. Study-wide points: Researchers reported few convalescent patients and no early post-infection timepoints in the study.

Pools of viral peptides were used by the ViraFEST assay to expand antigen-specific CD4+ T cells ahead of sequencing. Following culture for more than 9 days, CD4+ T cells were isolated. BNT162b2 vaccine or mRNA-1273 vaccine was given to participants in two doses. The sequence was obtained from a human donor who received a COVID-19 vaccine. The gene calls are TRBV2 and TRBJ2-2; TRBD1 aligns across 7 bases. The sample here was CD4+ T cells from PBMCs cultured with HCoV-OC43 spike peptides, taken after COVID-19 vaccination. Subset denoted: HCoV-OC43 spike overlapping peptide pool stimulation. CDR3 in DNA: TGTGCCAGCAGTGAATTAGGGGGCGCGACCGGGGAGCTGTTTTTT. This translates into CASSELGGATGELFF.